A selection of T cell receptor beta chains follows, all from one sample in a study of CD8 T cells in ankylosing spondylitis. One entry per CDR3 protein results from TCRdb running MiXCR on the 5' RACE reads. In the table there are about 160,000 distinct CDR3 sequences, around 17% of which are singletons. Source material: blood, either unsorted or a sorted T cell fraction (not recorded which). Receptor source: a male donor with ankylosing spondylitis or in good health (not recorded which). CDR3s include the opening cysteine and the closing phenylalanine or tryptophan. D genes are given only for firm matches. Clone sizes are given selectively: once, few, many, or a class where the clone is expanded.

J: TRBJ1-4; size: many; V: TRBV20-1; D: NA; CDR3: CSAVDEKLFF; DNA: TGCAGTGCTGTTGATGAAAAACTGTTTTTT
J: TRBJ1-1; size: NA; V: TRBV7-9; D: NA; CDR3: CASSLAGDGTEAFF; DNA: TGTGCCAGCAGCTTAGCAGGGGATGGCACTGAAGCTTTCTTT
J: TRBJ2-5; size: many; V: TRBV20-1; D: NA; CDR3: CSASGSQETQYF; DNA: TGCAGTGCTAGCGGGAGTCAAGAGACCCAGTACTTC
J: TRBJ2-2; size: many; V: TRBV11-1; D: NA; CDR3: CASSLGAAVTGELFF; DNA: TGTGCCAGCAGCTTAGGTGCAGCGGTCACCGGGGAGCTGTTTTTT
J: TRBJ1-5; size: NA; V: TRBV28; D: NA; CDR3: CASSPTKNSNQPQHF; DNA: TGTGCCAGCAGCCCTACCAAAAATAGCAATCAGCCCCAGCATTTT
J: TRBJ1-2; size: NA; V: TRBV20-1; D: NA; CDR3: CSARGLGGANYGYTF; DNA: TGCAGTGCTAGAGGCCTTGGGGGCGCTAACTATGGCTACACCTTC
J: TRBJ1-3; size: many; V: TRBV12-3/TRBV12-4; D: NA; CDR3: CASSFQSGGNTIYF; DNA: TGTGCCAGCAGTTTTCAATCGGGGGGAAACACCATATATTTT
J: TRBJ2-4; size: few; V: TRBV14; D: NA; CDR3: CASKGLDIQYF; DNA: TGTGCCAGCAAGGGGCTGGACATTCAGTACTTC
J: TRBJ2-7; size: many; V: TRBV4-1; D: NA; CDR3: CASSQGELYEQYF; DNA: TGCGCCAGCAGCCAAGGTGAGCTCTACGAGCAGTACTTC
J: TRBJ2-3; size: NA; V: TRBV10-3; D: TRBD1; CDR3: CAITMGTDTDTQYF; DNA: TGTGCCATCACCATGGGGACAGACACAGATACGCAGTATTTT
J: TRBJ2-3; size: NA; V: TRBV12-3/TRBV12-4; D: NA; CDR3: CASHHGRGTDTQYF; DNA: TGTGCCAGTCACCACGGACGGGGCACAGATACGCAGTATTTT
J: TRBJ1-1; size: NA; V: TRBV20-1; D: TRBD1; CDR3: CSAGTGGVGNTEAFF; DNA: TGCAGTGCTGGGACAGGAGGGGTTGGGAACACTGAAGCTTTCTTT
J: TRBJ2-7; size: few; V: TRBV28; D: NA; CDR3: CASSNPSTLRRMGYEQYF; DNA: TGTGCCAGCAGTAACCCGTCCACCCTGAGGAGGATGGGGTACGAGCAGTACTTC
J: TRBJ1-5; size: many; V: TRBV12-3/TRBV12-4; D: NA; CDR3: CASSLGYRGVSSNQPQHF; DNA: TGTGCCAGCAGTTTAGGATACCGAGGAGTGAGTAGCAATCAGCCCCAGCATTTT
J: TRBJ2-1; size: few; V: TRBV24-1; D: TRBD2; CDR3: CATDNSGLNEQFF; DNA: TGTGCCACCGATAATAGCGGGCTCAATGAGCAGTTCTTC
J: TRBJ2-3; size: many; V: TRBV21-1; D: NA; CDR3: CASSRPPGCTDTQYF; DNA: TGTGCCAGCAGCCGTCCGCCAGGGTGCACAGATACGCAGTATTTT
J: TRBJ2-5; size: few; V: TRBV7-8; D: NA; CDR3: CASSPTVAQETQYF; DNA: TGTGCCAGCAGCCCGACAGTGGCCCAAGAGACCCAGTACTTC